This TCR beta chain was obtained from a study of T cell responses to AZD1222 COVID-19 vaccine. In the study overall: Second-dose groups at about 4 or about 12 weeks were pooled. General study findings and limits: In all cases, repertoires were sampled only after the peak T cell response. Increased Spike-specific TCR breadth and depth were observed after two AZD1222 doses.

Libraries were prepared by immunoSEQ multiplex PCR; TCRdb keeps only in-frame clonotypes and omits some of them. The sample has roughly 93,000 clones, 86% seen once. Worth noting for this clone: As yet, its antigen is unknown.

Germline CDR1 is MDHEN and CDR2 is SYDVKM. The V end was cut by 3 bases, the J end by 2 bases, with 5 bases between. The CDR3 consists of 13 residues. The sequence was collected from an adult in good health. The sequenced sample was peripheral blood, obtained on day 0 of AZD1222 vaccination. The chain uses TRBV28 and TRBJ1-5, with D uncertain. CDR3 DNA sequence: TGTGCCAGCAGTTTCCCGGGCAATCAGCCCCAGCATTTT. This codes for CASSFPGNQPQHF.